The T cell receptor beta chain described here comes from a study of cytomegalovirus exposure and HLA in healthy donors. Study-level results: In vitro confirmation showed three CMV-associated chains to be CMV antigen specific.

This CDR3 comprises 14 residues. CDR1 and CDR2 (germline): MRHNA, SNTAGT. With V trimmed by 0 bases and J by 8 bases, 4 bases remained unmatched. This clone has ten or more counts. As yet, its antigen is unknown. The donors, nominally healthy at sampling, likely had unrecorded immune exposures. Primers: 60 Vbeta forward and 13 Jbeta reverse. Method: immunoSEQ multiplex PCR; TCRdb's copy keeps in-frame clones and lacks some. The data show some 160,000 clones, about four fifths seen once. This receptor was identified in a male donor in good health and CMV-seropositive. This sequence joins TRBV6-4 and TRBJ2-1; TRBD1 matches 7 bases. The sequenced material came from PBMCs. CDR3 DNA: TGTGCCAGCAGTGACTCTGACAGGGTCGATGAGCAGTTCTTC. This gives the protein CASSDSDRVDEQFF.